The 3 T cell receptor beta chains presented below share a single source sample, sequenced in a study of blood T cell repertoires in COVID-19. Data came from immunoSEQ multiplex PCR; TCRdb stores just in-frame clones and leaves some out. Among around 250,000 clones listed, around 82% were seen once. Sequenced input: peripheral blood. These receptor sequences come from a man over 45 with active or convalescent COVID-19.

This clone was detected ten times or more. V usage is TRBV5-4 and J usage is TRBJ2-7; tentatively, D is TRBD2 (7 bases). Per the germline V gene, CDR1 is SGHNT and CDR2 is YYREEE (reference sequence). Trimming shortened V by 3 bases and J by 7 bases, and 14 bases separated the two germline ends. The CDR3 runs 13 residues. The CDR3 DNA sequence: TGTGCCAGCAGCTCCCTTGGGAGGGGGGAGCAGTACTTC. Protein: CASSSLGRGEQYF.

In its sample, this clone was seen once. The chain links TRBV28 to TRBJ2-6; D not certain. Germline CDR1 is MDHEN and CDR2 is SYDVKM. This CDR3 spans 15 amino acids. The V gene lost 5 bases and the J gene lost 2 bases, with 10 bases spanning the gap. The CDR3 region has the DNA TGTGCCAGCAGTCCTGGAACTACTGGGGCCAACGTCCTGACTTTC. Protein sequence: CASSPGTTGANVLTF.

The chain uses TRBV27 and TRBJ2-7; 7 bases fit TRBD1. Germline V gene lookup returns CDR1 MNHEY and CDR2 SMNVEV (reference sequence). The CDR3 has 14 residues. J lost 0 bases, V lost 6 bases, and 5 bases had no gene match. CDR3 nucleotide sequence: TGTGCCAGCAGCCGGACAGGACCCTCCTACGAGCAGTACTTC. Its translation is CASSRTGPSYEQYF.